These 31 T cell receptor beta chains came from one sample sequenced in a study of T-cell memory formation after mild COVID-19 (dated by TCRdb to about 2021). Libraries were constructed by 5' RACE. Instrument used: Illumina NovaSeq 6000. The public sequencing data were trimmed at Q25 with fastp and processed into clonotypes with MiXCR by TCRdb, which kept only in-frame beta chains. Rows matching on CDR3 protein sequence are summarized as one entry with the most common DNA and genes. Recorded for this sample are about 29,000 distinct CDR3 sequences; less than 15% of them occurred a single time. In total, the top ten clones hold about 15% of the sample. Material for sequencing was PBMCs or a T cell subset sorted from them (not recorded which). Receptors were obtained from an adult woman who had mild COVID-19 (a few samples of this study predate the infection). The sample titles of this study are shuffled in the database, so cell type and time point are left out; the donor was told from shared clones.

At least ten counts were recorded for this clonotype. The DNA for the CDR3 is TGTGCCAGCAGGAGGGGGGAACAGCCCCAGCATTTT. Protein sequence: CASRRGEQPQHF. The V call is TRBV25-1, the J call TRBJ1-5; perhaps TRBD1 as D (6 bases). Germline V gene lookup returns CDR1 MGHDK and CDR2 SYGVNS. CDR3 size: 12 residues. Trimming removed 6 bases from V and 7 bases from J, with 10 bases in between.

This clonotype appeared many times. J is TRBJ2-3 and V is TRBV4-1; tentatively, D is TRBD2 (6 bases). The CDR3 has 13 amino acids. The germline V and J ends were trimmed by 3 bases and 5 bases, with 9 bases remaining between them. The germline gives CDR1 MGHRA, CDR2 YSYEKL. The CDR3 nucleotides read TGCGCCAGCAGCCAGGGGGACTTAGATACGCAGTATTTT. Protein product: CASSQGDLDTQYF.

This clonotype was detected many times. The chain couples TRBV18 to TRBJ1-5; the D gene is possibly TRBD1 (5 bases). Germline-derived CDR1 and CDR2 are KGHSH and LQKENI. The ends were cut back, 0 bases at V and 6 bases at J, with 15 bases in the middle. The CDR3 sequence is 16 residues long. The CDR3 reads CASSPPEGLGGQPQHF. The CDR3 nucleotides read TGTGCCAGCTCACCACCTGAGGGGTTAGGCGGTCAGCCCCAGCATTTT.

At least ten counts were recorded for this clonotype. The V and J genes are TRBV5-3 and TRBJ2-5, with 7 bases that match TRBD1. TRBV5-3 is placed among ORFs of uncertain function. J gave up 3 bases and V 4 bases, and 9 bases lay outside the gene matches. This CDR3 has 15 residues. CDR3 loop: CARSAPRDREETQYF. The CDR3 DNA is TGTGCCAGAAGCGCACCCCGGGACAGAGAAGAGACCCAGTACTTC.

By frequency in the sample, this clonotype is medium-sized (0.01 to 0.1%). This chain uses TRBV3-1 with TRBJ2-3; 10 nucleotides match TRBD1. The V and J ends lost 4 bases and 4 bases, in that order; junction bases with no gene match: 5. CDR3 size: 15 residues. The germline gives CDR1 LGHDT, CDR2 YNNKEL (reference sequence). CDR3 sequence (DNA): TGTGCCAGCAGCCGCGGGACAGGGGAGGCAGATACGCAGTATTTT. Amino acids: CASSRGTGEADTQYF.

At least ten counts were recorded for this clonotype. CDR3 protein: CASSEYRGSPLHF. DNA for the CDR3: TGTGCCAGCAGTGAATATCGGGGTTCACCCCTCCACTTT. This chain links TRBV25-1 with TRBJ1-6; no reliable D call. Trimming shortened V by 0 bases and J by 9 bases, and 6 bases separated the two germline ends. CDR3 length: 13 residues. CDR1 and CDR2 (germline): MGHDK, SYGVNS.

This clonotype was picked up many times. V gene TRBV12-3 or TRBV12-4 combines with J gene TRBJ1-1; D is unresolved. The CDR3 has 13 residues. V was clipped by 4 bases and J by 1 base, with 7 bases between them. The CDR3 spells CASSSRPNTEAFF. The CDR3 DNA sequence: TGTGCCAGCAGTTCTAGGCCGAACACTGAAGCTTTCTTT.

This clonotype was seen ten or more times. The chain is built from TRBV29-1 and TRBJ2-2, with D possibly being TRBD2 (5 bases). CDR3 length: 14 residues. Germline CDR1 and CDR2: SQVTM and ANQGSEA. V was clipped by 2 bases and J by 4 bases, with 11 bases between them. The CDR3, as DNA: TGCAGCGTTGAACCCCGGGGTAGCACCGGGGAGCTGTTTTTT. It specifies CSVEPRGSTGELFF.

This clonotype has ten or more counts. V and J are TRBV9 and TRBJ2-7; TRBD1 agrees at 8 bases. From germline, CDR1 is SGDLS and CDR2 YYNGEE. The V segment lost 3 bases and the J segment 4 bases; nucleotides outside the gene matches: 3. The CDR3 spans 13 residues. CDR3 in amino acids: CASSGQGAYEQYF. The CDR3 DNA sequence: TGTGCCAGCAGCGGGCAGGGGGCGTACGAGCAGTACTTC.

This clonotype was picked up many times. The chain carries TRBV30 and TRBJ2-5; TRBD2 is a possible D gene (6 bases). The CDR3 sequence is 15 residues long. Deletions cut 2 bases from V and 4 bases from J, with 17 bases between. Per germline, CDR1 GTSNPN and CDR2 SVGIG (reference sequence). The CDR3 DNA is TGTGCCTGGAGTCCCTTCCATAACGGGAGAGAGACCCAGTACTTC. Protein product: CAWSPFHNGRETQYF.

The table lists this clonotype with many counts. The rearrangement joins TRBV29-1 to TRBJ1-3; D is ambiguous. The CDR3 totals 14 residues. Germline V CDR1 and CDR2: SQVTM, ANQGSEA. Trimming shortened V by 4 bases and J by 0 bases, and 10 bases separated the two germline ends. CDR3 nucleotides: TGCAGCGTTGTGGACTATAGCTCTGGAAACACCATATATTTT. This sequence encodes CSVVDYSSGNTIYF.

This clonotype was picked up many times. The chain has TRBV6-4 and TRBJ2-2, with D possibly TRBD2 on 6 matching bases. The V gene lost 4 bases and the J gene lost 7 bases, with 13 bases spanning the gap. The CDR3 covers 14 residues. The germline V gene encodes CDR1 MRHNA and CDR2 SNTAGT. CDR3 residues: CASSGTGAVGELFF. The CDR3 DNA reads TGTGCCAGCAGTGGGACGGGAGCAGTCGGGGAGCTGTTTTTT.

In this sample, this clonotype turned up many times. This rearrangement joins TRBV29-1 to TRBJ2-7, with TRBD1 matching 7 bases. V lost 6 bases and J lost 0; bases outside the gene matches: 2. The germline V gene encodes CDR1 SQVTM and CDR2 ANQGSEA. This CDR3 contains 12 residues. The CDR3 region is CSVGQDSYEQYF. CDR3 in DNA: TGCAGCGTCGGACAGGACTCCTACGAGCAGTACTTC.

This clonotype occurred many times. The chain couples TRBV7-2 to TRBJ2-7; 9 nucleotides line up with TRBD2. With V trimmed by 2 bases and J by 9 bases, 11 bases remained unmatched. Germline V gene sequence: CDR1 SGHTA, CDR2 FQGNSA. This CDR3 contains 15 residues. The CDR3: CASSLLRTSAFGQYF. DNA for the CDR3: TGTGCCAGCAGCTTACTTAGGACTAGCGCATTCGGGCAGTACTTC.

This clonotype was observed many times. CDR3 loop: CASRGSALPRSGNTIYF. The CDR3 region has the DNA TGTGCCAGCAGGGGGTCAGCTCTACCCCGCTCTGGAAACACCATATATTTT. The genes are TRBV6-6 and TRBJ1-3; no clear D. The CDR3 runs to 17 residues. Germline V CDR1 and CDR2: MNHNY, SVGAGI (reference sequence). Trimming left V 6 bases short and J 0 bases short, with 18 bases between.

This clonotype was counted at least ten times. The rearrangement uses TRBV20-1 and TRBJ2-2, with no clear D. Germline assignment: CDR1 DFQATT and CDR2 SNEGSKA (reference sequence). Trimming took off 5 bases at V and 11 bases at J, with 15 bases between the two ends. This CDR3 has 12 amino acids. CDR3 in amino acids: CSARSLELELFF. DNA for the CDR3: TGCAGTGCTCGATCCCTAGAACTCGAGCTGTTTTTT.

This clonotype has ten or more counts. The rearrangement uses TRBV20-1 and TRBJ2-3; no definite D call. The CDR3 consists of 11 residues. Germline assignment: CDR1 DFQATT and CDR2 SNEGSKA (reference sequence). The V end was cut by 7 bases, the J end by 8 bases, with 13 bases between. The CDR3 DNA sequence: TGCAGTGGGACCGGGCCAGGTACGCAGTATTTT. This encodes CSGTGPGTQYF.

In this sample, this clonotype turned up many times. The chain uses TRBV4-3 and TRBJ2-7; D is perhaps TRBD1 (8 bases). Germline V lookup: CDR1 LGHNA, CDR2 YSLEER. The CDR3 is 16 residues long. The germline V and J ends were trimmed by 4 bases and 2 bases, with 18 bases remaining between them. In DNA form, the CDR3 reads TGCGCCAGCAGCCGCCGACACAGGGGGGGAACCTACGAGCAGTACTTC. Encoded protein: CASSRRHRGGTYEQYF.

This clonotype was recorded at least ten times. This chain links TRBV2 with TRBJ2-4, with 7 bases matching TRBD1. CDR1 is SNHLY and CDR2 is FYNNEI in the germline V gene. This CDR3 is 16 amino acids long. V lost 5 bases, J lost 1 base, and 8 bases stayed unmatched. The CDR3 region is CASSLTVRGAKNIQYF. In DNA, the CDR3 is TGTGCCAGCAGTTTAACCGTCAGGGGGGCCAAAAACATTCAGTACTTC.

The chain employs TRBV7-2 and TRBJ2-7, with a weak D call TRBD2 (5 bases). Germline V lookup: CDR1 SGHTA, CDR2 FQGNSA. The CDR3 has 13 residues. Deletions cut 4 bases from V and 2 bases from J, with 9 bases between. CDR3 nucleotides: TGTGCCAGCAGCTACTCCGGGACCTACGAGCAGTACTTC. It codes for CASSYSGTYEQYF.

At least ten counts were recorded for this clonotype. This chain connects TRBV5-5 to TRBJ1-1; TRBD1 aligns across 9 bases. Trimming at V came to 6 bases and at J to 3 bases, leaving 6 bases not matched to a gene. Germline V lookup: CDR1 SGHKS, CDR2 YYEKEE (reference sequence). This CDR3 has 14 residues. CDR3 residues: CASNTGQGDTEAFF. The CDR3 DNA follows: TGTGCCAGCAACACGGGACAGGGCGACACTGAAGCTTTCTTT.

The chain uses TRBV7-2 and TRBJ2-1, with D tentatively TRBD1 (6 bases). V gave up 2 bases and J gave up 2 bases, with 13 bases separating them. Germline CDR1 reads SGHTA; CDR2 reads FQGNSA. There are 16 residues in the CDR3. For the CDR3, the DNA is TGTGCCAGCAGCTTATTGCTAGGGGGTCCCTACAATGAGCAGTTCTTC. It is translated as CASSLLLGGPYNEQFF. Variable domain in full (rest from reference TRBV7-2 and TRBJ2-1): GAGVSQSPSNKVTEKGKDVELRCDPISGHTALYWYRQSLGQGLEFLIYFQGNSAPDKSGLPSDRFSAERTGGSVSTLTIQRTQQEDSAVYLCASSLLLGGPYNEQFFGPGTRLTVL.

This clonotype was seen ten or more times. The rearrangement links TRBV11-2 to TRBJ1-1; no definite D call. V was cut by 5 bases and J by 0 bases, with 10 bases left in between. Germline lookup yields CDR1 SGHAT and CDR2 FQNNGV. This CDR3 has 14 amino acids. The CDR3 DNA reads TGTGCCAGCAGCGCTAGTAGCGTGAACACTGAAGCTTTCTTT. It yields the protein CASSASSVNTEAFF.

This clonotype showed up many times. This chain links TRBV6-6 with TRBJ2-6; TRBD1 agrees at 8 bases. This CDR3 has 20 amino acids. Trimming took 6 bases from V and 0 from J; bases not matched to a gene: 16. In germline, CDR1 is MNHNY, CDR2 SVGAGI (reference sequence). CDR3 sequence: CASSARTGRPSYSGANVLTF. CDR3 DNA sequence: TGTGCCAGCAGCGCCCGGACAGGGCGACCCTCCTACTCTGGGGCCAACGTCCTGACTTTC.

At least ten counts were recorded for this clonotype. The rearrangement links TRBV5-1 to TRBJ2-3; 7 positions agree with TRBD1. The CDR3 spans 15 residues. The ends lost 2 bases at V and 2 bases at J; junction bases unmatched: 5. Germline CDR1 is SGHRS and CDR2 is YFSETQ. The CDR3 nucleotides are TGCGCCAGCAGCTTACAGGGGCAAATCACAGATACGCAGTATTTT. Amino acids: CASSLQGQITDTQYF.

Many counts were recorded for this clonotype. This chain connects TRBV6-2 or TRBV6-3 to TRBJ2-1, with 7 positions matching TRBD1. The CDR3 length is 14 residues. Germline loops: CDR1 MNHEY, CDR2 SVGEGT. Unmatched junction bases numbered 0, after V lost 4 bases and J lost 0 bases. Here the CDR3 DNA reads TGTGCCAGCAGTTGGGACAGCTCCTACAATGAGCAGTTCTTC. It is translated as CASSWDSSYNEQFF.

This clonotype was recorded many times. The chain joins TRBV6-2 or TRBV6-3 to TRBJ2-1; 10 bases are shared with TRBD1. Germline V gene lookup returns CDR1 MNHEY and CDR2 SVGEGT. With 4 bases clipped from V and 6 bases from J, the junction kept 3 bases outside the gene matches. This CDR3 has 14 amino acids. CDR3 amino acids: CASSFDRGPNEQFF. DNA of the CDR3: TGTGCCAGCAGTTTCGACAGGGGGCCCAATGAGCAGTTCTTC.

This clonotype was observed a single time. This chain connects TRBV4-3 to TRBJ1-5; D is perhaps TRBD1 (6 bases). Trimming cost V 0 bases and J 2 bases, with 14 bases left between them. Germline CDR1 LGHNA, CDR2 YSLEER. The CDR3 spans 17 residues. For the CDR3, the DNA is TGCGCCAGCAGCCAAGATAGAGCCCCAGGGGGCAATCAGCCCCAGCATTTT. As protein: CASSQDRAPGGNQPQHF.

This clonotype was picked up many times. V and J are TRBV27 and TRBJ2-7, with D possibly being TRBD1 or TRBD2 (5 bases each). Germline V gene data show CDR1 as MNHEY and CDR2 as SMNVEV (reference sequence). The length of the CDR3 is 12 residues. Here the CDR3 reads CASSLRGPCRQV. CDR3 DNA: TGTGCCAGCAGTTTAAGGGGACCATGTCGACAGGTC.

This chain joins TRBV19 and TRBJ1-2, with D maybe TRBD1 (5 bases). CDR3 length: 13 amino acids. Germline assignment: CDR1 LNHDA and CDR2 SQIVND (reference sequence). Trimming cost V 3 bases and J 4 bases, with 9 bases left between them. Written as DNA, the CDR3 is TGTGCCAGTAGTATTTCAGGGCTCTATGGCTACACCTTC. Translating it yields CASSISGLYGYTF.

This clonotype occurred many times. V usage is TRBV5-1 and J usage is TRBJ1-1, with TRBD1 matching 8 bases. The length of the CDR3 is 16 residues. V shed 0 bases and J 2 bases; nucleotides not matched to a gene: 6. Germline loops: CDR1 SGHRS, CDR2 YFSETQ. The CDR3 DNA follows: TGCGCCAGCAGCTTGGTGCCGGGACAGGACAACACTGAAGCTTTCTTT. It translates to CASSLVPGQDNTEAFF.